The clone carrying this T cell receptor (beta chain) was picked up many times. The antigen remains undetermined. It was template switching that added a universal primer site, and there were unique molecular identifiers on the cDNA. Using its own MiXCR run on the 5' RACE reads, TCRdb lists one record per CDR3 protein. Counted here are more than 200,000 distinct CDR3 sequences, more than 12% occurring once; the ten biggest clones make up 8.8%. These data originate in a study of identical twins. Study observations and caveats: Among out-of-frame alpha sequences shared by twins, low generation probability occurred in excess.

V was pared by 1 base and J by 2 bases, with 16 bases between. The CDR3 runs 17 residues. The V gene's germline CDR1 is SEHNR and CDR2 FQNEAQ (reference sequence). The sample taken for sequencing was memory (CD45RO+) T cells sorted from blood. The V call is TRBV7-9, the J call TRBJ2-3, with TRBD2 as a possible D gene (6 bases). This clonotype was obtained from a woman under 30 in good health. The CDR3 DNA sequence: TGTGCCAGCAGCTTAGATTACGGGACTTCGTTCACAGATACGCAGTATTTT. Protein product: CASSLDYGTSFTDTQYF.